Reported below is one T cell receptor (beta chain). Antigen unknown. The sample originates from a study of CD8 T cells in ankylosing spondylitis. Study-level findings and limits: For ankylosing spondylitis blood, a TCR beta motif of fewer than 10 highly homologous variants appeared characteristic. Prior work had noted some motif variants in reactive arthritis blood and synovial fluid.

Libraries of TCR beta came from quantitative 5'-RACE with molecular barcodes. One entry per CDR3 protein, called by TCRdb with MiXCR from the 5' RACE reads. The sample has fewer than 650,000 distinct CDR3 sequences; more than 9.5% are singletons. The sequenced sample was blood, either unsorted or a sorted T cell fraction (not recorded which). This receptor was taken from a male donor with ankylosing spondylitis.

CDR3 sequence: CASSQDFGGRGLRNTEAFF. CDR3 in DNA: TGTGCCAGCAGCCAAGATTTCGGGGGCAGGGGGCTTCGGAACACTGAAGCTTTCTTT. The chain carries TRBV3-1 and TRBJ1-1, with TRBD1 matching 8 bases. After removal of 0 bases from V and 1 base from J, the junction contained 13 bases not matched to a gene. The germline gives CDR1 LGHDT, CDR2 YNNKEL (reference sequence). The CDR3 loop spans 19 amino acids.